These T cell receptor beta chains were read from a single sample in a study of vaccination effects on CD4 cells after COVID-19. Their antigens remain unidentified. The data were produced by immunoSEQ multiplex PCR, yet TCRdb's version contains in-frame clones alone and is incomplete. The sample gives fewer than 30,000 clones, approximately 75% of which show up once; about 11% is in the top ten. Material: CD4+ T cells from PBMCs cultured with SARS-CoV-2 spike peptides, obtained before COVID-19 vaccination. The receptors shown here come from a human donor who received a COVID-19 vaccine. CDR3s include the opening cysteine and the closing phenylalanine or tryptophan. D genes are given only for firm matches. Rows may omit the clone size; those that give it use once, few, many or a size class.

.	.	TRBV4-2	TRBJ2-1	CASRLGEGEPGNEQFF	TGTGCCAGCAGACTTGGGGAGGGGGAACCAGGTAATGAGCAGTTCTTC
.	.	TRBV30	TRBJ2-5	CAWTDNLQETQYF	TGTGCCTGGACAGACAACCTTCAAGAGACCCAGTACTTC
.	.	TRBV5-1	TRBJ1-5	CASSLVAGNQPQHF	TGCGCCAGCAGCTTGGTTGCGGGAAATCAGCCCCAGCATTTT
.	.	TRBV12-3/TRBV12-4	TRBJ1-5	CASRFSPQQPQHF	TGTGCCAGCAGATTCTCCCCCCAACAGCCCCAGCATTTT
.	.	TRBV6-5	TRBJ2-1	CASSSGTQGYNEQFF	TGTGCCAGCAGTTCCGGGACCCAAGGCTACAATGAGCAGTTCTTC
.	few	TRBV7-9	TRBJ2-5	CASSPPSQETQYF	TGTGCCAGCAGCCCGCCCTCCCAAGAGACCCAGTACTTC
TRBD1	.	TRBV29-1	TRBJ1-1	CSGSDRVGTEAFF	TGCAGCGGAAGCGACAGGGTGGGCACTGAAGCTTTCTTT
.	.	TRBV7-2	TRBJ2-3	CASSSGRPGDTQYF	TGTGCCAGCAGCTCAGGACGGCCGGGGGATACGCAGTATTTT
.	.	TRBV5-6	TRBJ2-3	CASSSPTKGGTDTQYF	TGTGCCAGCAGCTCACCGACGAAGGGTGGAACAGATACGCAGTATTTT
.	.	TRBV21-1	TRBJ2-1	CASSRNSGSSPYNEQFF	TGTGCCAGCAGCAGAAATAGCGGGAGTTCCCCCTACAATGAGCAGTTCTTC
TRBD2	.	TRBV5-4	TRBJ2-2	CASSYGLAGFTGELFF	TGTGCCAGCAGTTACGGACTAGCTGGGTTCACCGGGGAGCTGTTTTTT
TRBD2	.	TRBV19	TRBJ2-5	CASSIFSGNQETQYF	TGTGCCAGTAGTATTTTTAGCGGGAATCAAGAGACCCAGTACTTC
.	.	TRBV6-5	TRBJ2-7	CASSFTGTVSYEQYF	TGTGCCAGCAGTTTTACCGGGACGGTATCCTACGAGCAGTACTTC
.	.	TRBV29-1	TRBJ2-7	CSVQFHAYEQYF	TGCAGCGTACAGTTCCACGCCTACGAGCAGTACTTC
.	.	TRBV28	TRBJ2-1	CASQIPVGEQFF	TGTGCCAGCCAAATCCCGGTAGGTGAGCAGTTCTTC
.	.	TRBV27	TRBJ2-6	CASSPDGTGANVLTF	TGTGCCAGCAGTCCCGACGGTACGGGGGCCAACGTCCTGACTTTC
TRBD2	.	TRBV3-1/TRBV3-2	TRBJ2-5	CASSRGLAGRQETQYF	TGTGCCAGCAGCCGGGGACTAGCGGGACGACAAGAGACCCAGTACTTC
TRBD2	.	TRBV10-2	TRBJ2-5	CASSDPSGRETQYF	TGCGCCAGCAGTGACCCTAGCGGGAGAGAGACCCAGTACTTC
.	once	TRBV5-1	TRBJ2-5	CASSSGWGETQYF	TGCGCCAGCAGCTCGGGATGGGGAGAGACCCAGTACTTC
.	.	TRBV7-9	TRBJ1-6	CASSLDQANSPLHF	TGTGCCAGCAGCTTAGATCAGGCTAATTCACCCCTCCACTTT
.	.	TRBV14	TRBJ2-3	CASSVAVGYTDTQYF	TGTGCCAGCAGCGTCGCCGTGGGTTACACAGATACGCAGTATTTT
.	.	TRBV5-4	TRBJ1-1	CASANTVNTEAFF	TGTGCCAGCGCAAATACGGTGAACACTGAAGCTTTCTTT
TRBD1	few	TRBV5-1	TRBJ2-7	CASSAGTGVGEQYF	TGCGCCAGCAGCGCGGGGACAGGGGTTGGGGAGCAGTACTTC
.	.	TRBV3-1/TRBV3-2	TRBJ2-7	CASSQDPPGGGGRSYEQYF	TGTGCCAGCAGCCAAGATCCCCCGGGGGGCGGGGGAAGGTCCTACGAGCAGTACTTC
.	.	TRBV5-1	TRBJ2-4	CASSPDRVAKNIQYF	TGCGCCAGCAGCCCCGATAGGGTAGCCAAAAACATTCAGTACTTC
TRBD2	.	TRBV9	TRBJ2-5	CASSVEWLAGAETQYF	TGTGCCAGCAGCGTAGAATGGCTAGCGGGGGCGGAGACCCAGTACTTC
.	.	TRBV11-2	TRBJ2-7	CASSLEALSYEQYF	TGTGCCAGCAGCTTAGAGGCACTATCCTACGAGCAGTACTTC
TRBD2	once	TRBV5-1	TRBJ2-1	CASSPTSGITYNEQFF	TGCGCCAGCAGCCCGACTAGCGGTATTACCTACAATGAGCAGTTCTTC
TRBD1	.	TRBV6-5	TRBJ2-1	CASSLGQGSVNEQFF	TGTGCCAGCAGTTTGGGACAGGGAAGTGTCAATGAGCAGTTCTTC
TRBD1	once	TRBV5-5	TRBJ1-5	CASSLGQGILRNGQPQHF	TGTGCCAGCAGCTTGGGACAGGGAATCTTAAGGAACGGTCAGCCCCAGCATTTT
.	.	TRBV24-1	TRBJ2-7	CATSDERRMVQYF	TGTGCCACCAGTGATGAGAGACGGATGGTGCAGTACTTC
.	.	TRBV5-1	TRBJ2-7	CASSLVIGPASYEQYF	TGCGCCAGCAGCTTGGTGATCGGGCCAGCGTCCTACGAGCAGTACTTC
TRBD1	.	TRBV6-5	TRBJ1-5	CASSYGRGLSDQPQHF	TGTGCCAGCAGTTACGGCAGGGGGCTATCCGATCAGCCCCAGCATTTT
.	.	TRBV2	TRBJ1-6	CASSELPGSPLHF	TGTGCCAGCAGTGAATTGCCAGGTTCACCCCTCCACTTT
TRBD2	.	TRBV5-4	TRBJ2-5	CASSLEFSGGETQYF	TGTGCCAGCAGCTTGGAGTTTTCGGGAGGGGAGACCCAGTACTTC
.	.	TRBV14	TRBJ1-1	CASSLFIGGAGTEAFF	TGTGCCAGCAGCCTATTTATTGGGGGGGCAGGCACTGAAGCTTTCTTT
.	.	TRBV3-1/TRBV3-2	TRBJ2-7	CASSQDSGSYEQYF	TGTGCCAGCAGCCAAGATTCAGGGTCCTACGAGCAGTACTTC
TRBD1	.	TRBV6-6	TRBJ2-7	CASSRGTGGEYEQYF	TGTGCCAGCAGTAGGGGGACAGGGGGGGAGTACGAGCAGTACTTC
TRBD2	.	TRBV6-5	TRBJ2-1	CASSGGGDYNEQFF	TGTGCCAGCAGCGGCGGGGGGGACTACAATGAGCAGTTCTTC
.	few	TRBV19	TRBJ2-3	CASSISTDTQYF	TGTGCCAGTAGTATCTCCACAGATACGCAGTATTTT
.	.	TRBV6-5	TRBJ2-3	CASSYRLDGADTQYF	TGTGCCAGCAGTTACCGACTTGATGGGGCAGATACACAGTATTTT
TRBD2	.	TRBV5-1	TRBJ2-1	CASSLRSGSGGEQFF	TGCGCCAGCAGCTTGCGCAGCGGGAGTGGCGGTGAGCAGTTCTTC
.	.	TRBV7-8	TRBJ2-1	CASSLEFGQFNEQFF	TGTGCCAGCAGCTTAGAGTTCGGACAGTTCAATGAGCAGTTCTTC
.	.	TRBV4-1	TRBJ2-7	CASSQDRGGGNTYEQYF	TGCGCCAGCAGCCAAGATCGAGGAGGGGGCAATACCTACGAGCAGTACTTC
TRBD1	.	TRBV19	TRBJ1-2	CASRSTGVVSGYTF	TGTGCCAGTAGATCGACAGGGGTGGTCTCGGGCTACACCTTC
TRBD1	once	TRBV5-1	TRBJ2-5	CASSPSGQGRQETQYF	TGCGCCAGCAGCCCGAGTGGACAGGGTCGTCAAGAGACCCAGTACTTC
.	.	TRBV18	TRBJ1-3	CASSPPLHGGSGNTIYF	TGTGCCAGCTCACCACCTCTTCATGGTGGCTCTGGAAACACCATATATTTT